The 2 T cell receptor beta chains presented below share a single source sample, sequenced in a study of beta chain features in type 1 diabetes. The authors reverse transcribed all of the isolated RNA, so sequencing captured expressed TCRB transcripts. The protocol was immunoSEQ multiplex PCR, while the TCRdb copy is restricted to in-frame clones and leaves out a portion. The sample holds 500,000 to 850,000 clones, over 13% seen once. These receptors' targets are unknown. Notes on the study in general: For Type 1 diabetes patients, all four CD4+ subsets carried TCRB CDR3s that were moderately but significantly shorter.

Input material: naive CD4+ T cells from blood. These receptors came from a man between 18 and 35 years old with type 1 diabetes.

The rearrangement joins TRBV30 to TRBJ1-4; D unclear. The CDR3 loop spans 11 amino acids. Germline CDR1 reads GTSNPN; CDR2 reads SVGIG (reference sequence). V gave up 2 bases and J gave up 13 bases, with 11 bases separating them. The CDR3 sequence is CAWSSQEGLFF. DNA for the CDR3: TGTGCCTGGAGTTCCCAGGAGGGACTGTTTTTT.

This sequence joins TRBV9 and TRBJ2-7, with D perhaps TRBD1 (7 bases). Germline loops: CDR1 SGDLS, CDR2 YYNGEE. The ends were cut back, 7 bases at V and 2 bases at J, with 13 bases in the middle. CDR3 length: 13 amino acids. Written as DNA, the CDR3 is TGTGCCAGCGGAGGGGGGACAGCCTACGAGCAGTACTTC. Protein sequence: CASGGGTAYEQYF.